The sequence of this T cell receptor (beta chain) was determined in a study of blood T cell repertoires in COVID-19. Across the whole study: The study drew acute and convalescent COVID-19 samples from the United States, Italy and Spain. Sample material is recorded as cDNA or gDNA derived from T cells, B-cell-depleted T cells, or PBMCs.

The V and J ends lost 2 bases and 4 bases, in that order; junction bases with no gene match: 6. CDR3 length: 16 amino acids. Germline CDR1 is MNHEY and CDR2 is SVGAGI. In the source study's methods: Amplification of reference gene primers provided the estimated nucleated cell counts. Only in-frame clones appear in the TCRdb table, and some are missing; sequencing was by immunoSEQ multiplex PCR. V and J calls and clone size are as listed in that table; D and trimming were resolved from the DNA. The repertoire holds fewer than 500,000 clones, with about 89% as singletons. V is TRBV6-5 and J is TRBJ2-1; TRBD1 matches 9 bases. The sample taken for sequencing was peripheral blood. This sequence originates from a young woman with acute or convalescent COVID-19. This chain's CDR3 is CASSYLDRGAYNEQFF. The CDR3, as DNA: TGTGCCAGCAGTTACCTAGACAGGGGGGCTTACAATGAGCAGTTCTTC.